This TCR beta chain was identified in a study of T cell responses to AZD1222 COVID-19 vaccine (dated by TCRdb to the early 2020s). Regarding the research as a whole: A total of 230 or so trial participants underwent TCR sequencing, of whom about 210 received two doses of AZD1222 and about 26 received two doses of the MenACWY control vaccine. Trial participants were enrolled by age into subgroups of 18-55, 56-69 and 70-plus years, and around 150, 29 and 61 TCR-sequenced participants, respectively, were included in these subgroups. What the work shows at the level of the full study, not this receptor alone: Participants were mostly white British, with more females than males. The authors suggested clonal diversity may have been underestimated. After two AZD1222 doses, spike-specific TCR breadth and depth were significantly higher than at day 0 and than in MenACWY recipients. Vaccine-associated CD4 TCRs spanned the whole spike protein, with dominant responses in regions 160-218 and 743-854. Conclusions about previously exposed vaccinees are limited because only 5 or 6 AZD1222 recipients were SARS-CoV-2 seropositive at baseline. The 56-69-year group was small, and its depth increase did not reach significance, likely because of low power. Because no day 14 peak-response samples were available, the repertoires could be characterized only after the peak T cell response. Reportedly, almost half of the unique spike-specific TCRs recognized epitopes lying outside the regions that are mutated in the B.1.351 and B.1.1.7 variants.

Reading the label with the study, this specimen's time point is: baseline before first vaccination. This specimen's treatment or condition label, interpreted: meningococcal conjugate vaccine given as trial control. The vaccinee samples were drawn from two UK trials, COV001 and COV002, one of which was a single-blind randomized controlled phase 2/3 trial testing AZD1222 (ChAdOx1 nCoV-19) in healthy adults. For TCRbeta chain sequencing, PBMC samples were collected from trial participants at day 0 and at day 28 after the second dose. The CDR3 regions of human TCRbeta chains were subjected to immunosequencing. On the study's bioinformatics: TCRs in the repertoires were compared against a reference library of SARS-CoV-2-specific TCRs that had been generated with the MIRA antigen-specificity platform. Breadth was defined as the fraction of unique TCRs that were SARS-CoV-2-associated, and depth was defined as the fraction of total T cells that were SARS-CoV-2-associated. Using the MIRA data, each spike-specific TCR was assigned both to the spike region to which the TCR was reactive and to a CD4 or CD8 class. Log10-transformed breadth and depth values were compared by one-way ANOVA with Sidak's multiple comparisons tests. The clones in this table, taken by TCRdb from immuneACCESS, are in-frame only. Not every clone is retained; where verified, under half of the shortfall comes from an unresolved V gene, and the cause of the rest is unknown. Clonal size and the V and J genes are those of that table, whereas D and trimming came from the DNA. Recorded for this sample are under 250,000 clones; about 92% of them occurred a single time. The top ten hold approximately 1% of the sample.

As to this clone: Its recognized antigen is unknown. No base qualities exist here, and no much larger clone lies one base off it.

V lost 6 bases and J lost 0 bases; the stretch between them is 8 bases long. Measured from the cysteine to the phenylalanine, the CDR3 is 13 residues long. Only the CDR3 DNA is retained, 39 bases long and in frame from the first base. This sample comprised peripheral blood, obtained on day 0 of MenACWY control vaccination. The clonotype was recovered from an adult in good health. Recombination connected TRBV12-3 or TRBV12-4 to TRBJ1-1, and the D gene may be TRBD1, 6 bases matching. The nucleotide sequence reads as follows: TGTGCCAGCAGATGGACAGTGAACACTGAAGCTTTCTTT. This translates into CASRWTVNTEAFF.